Presented here are 8 T cell receptor beta chains from one specimen sequenced in a study of blood T cell repertoires in COVID-19. The table came from immunoSEQ multiplex PCR; TCRdb's copy has only in-frame clones and leaves some out. In the table there are some 260,000 clones, around 90% of which are singletons. Sequenced sample: peripheral blood. The source is a woman in her 30s with acute or convalescent COVID-19.

The V call is TRBV6-2 or TRBV6-3, the J call TRBJ2-3, with 10 bases lining up with TRBD2. With V trimmed by 2 bases and J by 4 bases, 9 bases remained unmatched. Germline CDR1 MNHEY, CDR2 SVGEGT. The length of the CDR3 is 17 residues. This CDR3 is CASSYLRVAGGADTQYF. In nucleotides, the CDR3 is TGTGCCAGCAGTTACCTCAGGGTAGCGGGAGGTGCAGATACGCAGTATTTT.

This chain links TRBV19 with TRBJ1-2; 8 bases match TRBD1. V was clipped by 7 bases and J by 5 bases; unmatched bases: 3. Germline values: CDR1 LNHDA, CDR2 SQIVND (reference sequence). The CDR3 consists of 12 residues. CDR3 sequence: CASMTGEYGYTF. Here the CDR3 DNA reads TGTGCCAGTATGACAGGGGAGTATGGCTACACCTTC.

The V gene is TRBV7-8, the J gene TRBJ1-3; the D is unclear. The CDR3 totals 15 residues. Germline V gene sequence: CDR1 SGHVS, CDR2 FQNEAQ. Trimming removed 3 bases from V and 4 bases from J, with 13 bases in between. DNA for the CDR3: TGTGCCAGCAGCTTTGAGGGCCGTGGGGGAAACACCATATATTTT. Amino acid sequence: CASSFEGRGGNTIYF. Full variable domain (outside the CDR3, taken from reference TRBV7-8 and TRBJ1-3): GAGVSQSPRYKVAKRGQDVALRCDPISGHVSLFWYQQALGQGPEFLTYFQNEAQLDKSGLPSDRFFAERPEGSVSTLKIQRTQQEDSAVYLCASSFEGRGGNTIYFGEGSWLTVV.

This rearrangement joins TRBV11-2 to TRBJ1-1; D call uncertain. V lost 2 bases to trimming and J lost 9 bases, with 7 bases between them. The CDR3 consists of 11 residues. Germline CDR1 and CDR2: SGHAT and FQNNGV. This CDR3 reads CASSLSRQAFF. The CDR3 DNA sequence: TGTGCCAGCAGCTTATCCAGGCAAGCTTTCTTT.

J is TRBJ1-2 and V is TRBV19; D remains unclear. The CDR3 is 15 amino acids. CDR1 is LNHDA, CDR2 SQIVND, per germline (reference sequence). V was trimmed by 5 bases and J by 7 bases, leaving 20 bases between them. This CDR3 reads CASSLRGPGPPGYTF. The CDR3 DNA is TGTGCCAGTAGTCTCCGCGGGCCGGGCCCCCCTGGCTACACCTTC.

The J gene is TRBJ1-1, the V gene TRBV25-1; the match to TRBD1 covers 7 bases. After removal of 4 bases from V and 8 bases from J, the junction contained 7 bases not matched to a gene. CDR3 length: 13 residues. Germline V gene data show CDR1 as MGHDK and CDR2 as SYGVNS. The CDR3 DNA reads as TGTGCCAGCAGTGTTCTTCGGACAGGAGAAGCTTTCTTT. As protein: CASSVLRTGEAFF.

The rearrangement joins TRBV30 to TRBJ2-5; TRBD2 matches 8 bases. With 3 bases clipped from V and 5 bases from J, the junction kept 11 bases outside the gene matches. The CDR3 has 15 residues. The germline CDR1 and CDR2 sequences are GTSNPN and SVGIG (reference sequence). As DNA, the CDR3 is TGTGCCTGGAGCCCCTCAGCGGGAGTAGGGGAGACCCAGTACTTC. Protein product: CAWSPSAGVGETQYF.

This chain connects TRBV30 to TRBJ1-6, with 9 bases matching TRBD1. Losses at the gene ends were 5 bases for V and 7 bases for J; bases not matched to a gene: 18. This CDR3 has 18 amino acids. The germline gives CDR1 GTSNPN, CDR2 SVGIG (reference sequence). CDR3 residues: CAWSRIPLQGAKNSPLHF. As DNA, the CDR3 is TGTGCCTGGTCCCGAATCCCCCTACAGGGGGCTAAGAATTCACCCCTCCACTTT.